These 32 T cell receptor beta chains originate from one sample sequenced in a study of human T cells and chemical hapten exposure. TCRdb ran MiXCR on the RACE reads and lists one entry per CDR3 protein. The sample includes approximately 400,000 distinct CDR3 sequences, about 4.4% of them seen just once. Specified time point: patch test 1, 2 weeks after DPC sensitization. Treatment described: therapeutic diphenylcyclopropenone sensitization with weekly scalp DPC. Sequenced here: whole blood, sampled in connection with sensitization to the hapten diphenylcyclopropenone (DPC). The source is a woman between 45 and 65 years old with alopecia areata. Some clones in this sample may be carry-over from other donors' samples.

This clonotype was seen repeatedly, ten times or more. The genes are TRBV12-3 or TRBV12-4 and TRBJ1-5, with D unresolved. The CDR3 consists of 13 residues. Trimming pared 3 bases from V and 7 bases from J, leaving 10 bases between. The CDR3 spells CASSFGGGQPQHF. The CDR3 DNA sequence: TGTGCCAGCAGTTTTGGCGGAGGGCAGCCCCAGCATTTT.

This clonotype has at least ten counts. V is TRBV7-8 and J is TRBJ1-5; possible D gene TRBD1, 6 bases. The ends were cut back, 1 base at V and 5 bases at J, with 12 bases in the middle. The CDR3 sequence is 15 residues long. Germline CDR1 and CDR2: SGHVS and FQNEAQ. CDR3: CASSLVGGRDQPQHF. As DNA, the CDR3 is TGTGCCAGCAGCTTAGTCGGGGGGCGCGATCAGCCCCAGCATTTT. Using reference TRBV7-8 and TRBJ1-5 for the parts outside the CDR3, the full variable domain is GAGVSQSPRYKVAKRGQDVALRCDPISGHVSLFWYQQALGQGPEFLTYFQNEAQLDKSGLPSDRFFAERPEGSVSTLKIQRTQQEDSAVYLCASSLVGGRDQPQHFGDGTRLSIL.

In its sample, this clonotype was seen many times. The V and J genes are TRBV21-1 and TRBJ1-1; the table assigns TRBD1, which was not confirmed against the DNA. TRBV21-1 counts as a pseudogene. The CDR3 consists of 14 residues. This chain's CDR3 is CASSRRGWKTEAFF. CDR3 sequence (DNA): TGTGCCAGCAGTCGCAGGGGGTGGAAGACTGAAGCTTTCTTT.

This clonotype turned up a few times. This chain joins TRBV4-1 and TRBJ2-2; 9 positions agree with TRBD2. Germline V CDR1 and CDR2: MGHRA, YSYEKL. The trim removed 1 base at V and 1 base at J, leaving 1 base unmatched. The CDR3 runs 16 residues. CDR3 bases: TGCGCCAGCAGCCAAGTACTAGCGGGGAACACCGGGGAGCTGTTTTTT. Protein sequence: CASSQVLAGNTGELFF.

This clonotype was picked up many times. The rearrangement uses TRBV5-6 and TRBJ1-4, with D unclear. Per the germline V gene, CDR1 is SGHDT and CDR2 is YYEEEE. This CDR3 is 14 amino acids long. The V end was cut by 1 base, the J end by 2 bases, with 6 bases between. The CDR3 DNA reads as TGTGCCAGCAGCTTGAATCCCACTAATGAAAAACTGTTTTTT. It specifies CASSLNPTNEKLFF.

This clonotype was counted ten times or more. The rearrangement links TRBV28 to TRBJ1-6; D remains unclear. With 10 bases removed from V and 5 bases from J, the gap between germline ends came to 18 bases. Germline loops: CDR1 MDHEN, CDR2 SYDVKM. CDR3 size: 15 residues. The CDR3 bases are TGTGCCACGAGACCCGGGATGTCTAATAATTCACCCCTCCACTTT. Amino acids: CATRPGMSNNSPLHF.

This clonotype was seen many times. The chain carries TRBV27 and TRBJ1-5; 8 bases are a match to TRBD1. The CDR3 loop spans 16 amino acids. CDR1 and CDR2 from the germline V gene are MNHEY and SMNVEV (reference sequence). After removal of 8 bases from V and 6 bases from J, the junction contained 15 bases not matched to a gene. The DNA of the CDR3 is TGTGCCAGCCGGATTGGCCAGGGGGCGGGGGTTCAGCCCCAGCATTTT. Translated, it gives CASRIGQGAGVQPQHF.

This clonotype was counted a few times. The chain links TRBV28 to TRBJ2-5; 8 nucleotides match TRBD1. The length of the CDR3 is 15 residues. Trimming took 5 bases from V and 0 from J; bases not matched to a gene: 5. Looked up from germline, CDR1 is MDHEN and CDR2 is SYDVKM. The CDR3 is CASSLTDRDQETQYF. CDR3 bases: TGTGCCAGCAGTCTAACGGACAGGGACCAAGAGACCCAGTACTTC.

This clonotype came up many times. V gene TRBV4-1 combines with J gene TRBJ2-7, with 7 bases lining up with TRBD2. Germline values: CDR1 MGHRA, CDR2 YSYEKL. The CDR3 runs 13 residues. V was clipped by 4 bases and J by 2 bases; unmatched bases: 2. Here the CDR3 DNA reads TGCGCCAGCAGCCGGGGACTACCCTACGAGCAGTACTTC. Encoded protein: CASSRGLPYEQYF.

This clonotype appeared a few times. This sequence joins TRBV4-2 and TRBJ2-5; TRBD1 aligns across 9 bases. This CDR3 contains 16 residues. Trimming cost V 0 bases and J 5 bases; bases outside gene matches: 7. Germline CDR1 LGHNA, CDR2 YNFKEQ. This chain's CDR3 is CASSQDPGQGMETQYF. In DNA form, the CDR3 reads TGTGCCAGCAGCCAAGACCCCGGACAGGGGATGGAGACCCAGTACTTC.

At least ten counts were recorded for this clonotype. A read error may account for a junction end that differs from germline. J is TRBJ1-1 and V is TRBV6-4, with D tentatively TRBD1 (6 bases). The CDR3 has 13 residues. The V gene's germline CDR1 is MRHNA and CDR2 SNTAGT. CDR3 loop: CASSATLQGSLVF. DNA of the CDR3: TGTGCCAGCAGTGCAACCTTACAGGGCTCATTGGTCTTT.

The rearrangement uses TRBV2 and TRBJ2-5; 8 nucleotides match TRBD1. Germline CDR1 SNHLY, CDR2 FYNNEI. The CDR3 is 16 residues long. V shed 5 bases and J 1 base; nucleotides not matched to a gene: 9. The CDR3 DNA sequence: TGTGCCAGCAGTTTTCGGACAGGGAACCTCCAAGAGACCCAGTACTTC. Translating gives CASSFRTGNLQETQYF.

This clonotype has only a few counts. The chain combines TRBV6-1 with TRBJ2-4, with D unresolved. This CDR3 has 15 residues. Trimming removed 7 bases from V and 5 bases from J, with 18 bases in between. Germline V gene lookup returns CDR1 MNHNS and CDR2 SASEGT. The CDR3 nucleotides read TGTGCCAGCATTCCGTTTGCCAGCGTCGAAAACATTCAGTACTTC. Translated: CASIPFASVENIQYF.

This clonotype was seen repeatedly, ten times or more. The V call is TRBV7-2, the J call TRBJ1-1; D not certain. The CDR3 is 14 amino acids. CDR1 SGHTA and CDR2 FQGNSA come from the germline V gene. V lost 4 bases, J lost 6 bases, and 15 bases lay in between. The CDR3: CASSSDDVGAEAFF. The CDR3 region has the DNA TGTGCCAGCAGCTCGGACGACGTAGGTGCTGAAGCTTTCTTT.

This clonotype was found many times. The J gene is TRBJ1-2, the V gene TRBV2, with D possibly matching TRBD1 (5 bases). V lost 6 bases and J lost 8, with 13 bases in between. CDR3 length equals 12 residues. The V gene's germline CDR1 is SNHLY and CDR2 FYNNEI. Here the CDR3 reads CASRGTAYGYTF. As DNA, the CDR3 is TGTGCCAGCAGAGGGACCGCCTACGGCTACACCTTC.

Worth noting for this clonotype: A single base separates this from a much larger clone, so it may be a read error. V usage is TRBV5-1 and J usage is TRBJ2-3, with 9 bases matching TRBD2. The length of the CDR3 is 15 residues. The V gene end was trimmed by 5 bases and the J gene end by 2 bases; junction bases not matched to a gene: 6. The V gene's germline CDR1 is SGHRS and CDR2 YFSETQ. The CDR3 DNA sequence: TGCGCCAGCAGTATCTCTAGCGGGGTCACAGATACGCAGTATTTT. Translating gives CASSISSGVTDTQYF. The entire variable domain, with the rest obtained from reference TRBV5-1 and TRBJ2-3, is as follows: KAGVTQTPRYLIKTRGQQVTLSCSPISGHRSVSWYQQTPGQGLQFLFEYFSETQRNKGNFPGRFSGRQFSNSRSEMNVSTLELGDSALYLCASSISSGVTDTQYFGPGTRLTVL.

This clonotype has a handful of counts. The J gene is TRBJ2-1, the V gene TRBV27; 10 nucleotides line up with TRBD1. This CDR3 comprises 16 residues. The V and J ends lost 2 bases and 8 bases, in that order; junction bases with no gene match: 9. The germline V gene has CDR1 MNHEY and CDR2 SMNVEV (reference sequence). The CDR3 protein is CASSLLTGGSPYEQFF. The CDR3, as DNA: TGTGCCAGCAGTTTACTGACAGGGGGCTCTCCCTATGAGCAGTTCTTC.

This clonotype was observed a few times. The chain is built from TRBV27 and TRBJ2-7, with 9 bases aligning to TRBD1. From germline, CDR1 is MNHEY and CDR2 SMNVEV (reference sequence). The CDR3 has 15 residues. V lost 5 bases, J lost 3 bases, and 8 bases stayed unmatched. DNA of the CDR3: TGTGCCAGCAGTGTCGGGACAGGGCAAGTCTACGAGCAGTACTTC. Its protein is CASSVGTGQVYEQYF.

The CDR3 is CASSLVRGRRTQYF. Here the CDR3 DNA reads TGTGCCAGCAGCTTAGTCCGCGGGAGGCGGACCCAGTACTTC. The V call is TRBV11-2, the J call TRBJ2-5; 8 nucleotides match TRBD2. The CDR3 is 14 residues long. Germline lookup yields CDR1 SGHAT and CDR2 FQNNGV. The ends lost 1 base at V and 7 bases at J; junction bases unmatched: 5.

This clonotype has a count of ten or more. CDR3 sequence: CASSQDGSAADTEAFF. In DNA, the CDR3 is TGCGCCAGCAGCCAAGATGGGTCGGCAGCGGACACTGAAGCTTTCTTT. The genes are TRBV4-3 and TRBJ1-1; no clear D. Germline loops: CDR1 LGHNA, CDR2 YSLEER. Trimming took off 0 bases at V and 3 bases at J, with 14 bases between the two ends. CDR3 length equals 16 residues.

This CDR3 reads CASRQGRAEAFF. The CDR3 nucleotides read TGTGCCAGCAGACAGGGCAGGGCTGAAGCTTTCTTT. This chain uses TRBV6-2 or TRBV6-3 with TRBJ1-1, with D tentatively TRBD1 (6 bases). V was pared by 6 bases and J by 6 bases, with 11 bases between. The germline V gene has CDR1 MNHEY and CDR2 SVGEGT. The CDR3 spans 12 residues.

Many counts were recorded for this clonotype. CDR3 DNA: TGTGCCAGCAGACCGGGCAGGGAGAACACCGGGGAGCTGTTTTTT. It specifies CASRPGRENTGELFF. This chain connects TRBV28 to TRBJ2-2; tentative D call: TRBD1 (5 bases). The CDR3 consists of 15 residues. The V end was cut by 6 bases, the J end by 1 base, with 12 bases between. CDR1 MDHEN and CDR2 SYDVKM come from the germline V gene.

This clonotype was counted ten times or more. The V gene is TRBV6-6, the J gene TRBJ2-7, with 7 bases identical to TRBD2. The V gene end was trimmed by 8 bases and the J gene end by 5 bases; junction bases not matched to a gene: 6. This CDR3 has 12 residues. From germline, CDR1 is MNHNY and CDR2 SVGAGI (reference sequence). CDR3 protein: CASGEGWDEQYF. CDR3 DNA sequence: TGTGCCAGCGGGGAGGGTTGGGACGAGCAGTACTTC.

V and J are TRBV29-1 and TRBJ1-4; no clear D gene. Trimming removed 5 bases from V and 5 bases from J, with 15 bases in between. The CDR3 totals 14 residues. From germline, CDR1 is SQVTM and CDR2 ANQGSEA. For the CDR3, the DNA is TGCAGCGTTTTGAGCCTTGACGAGAATGAAAAACTGTTTTTT. Encoded protein: CSVLSLDENEKLFF.

Many counts were recorded for this clonotype. The J gene is TRBJ1-2, the V gene TRBV13, with D possibly TRBD1 on 5 matching bases. Germline V CDR1 and CDR2: PRHDT, FYEKMQ (reference sequence). V was clipped by 5 bases and J by 6 bases, with 13 bases between them. The CDR3 consists of 13 residues. The CDR3 nucleotides are TGTGCCAGCAGCCTTAACCCGGGGGATGGCTACACCTTC. It yields the protein CASSLNPGDGYTF. The full variable domain, rest sourced from reference TRBV13 and TRBJ1-2, is AAGVIQSPRHLIKEKRETATLKCYPIPRHDTVYWYQQGPGQDPQFLISFYEKMQSDKGSIPDRFSAQQFSDYHSELNMSSLELGDSALYFCASSLNPGDGYTFGSGTRLTVV.

This clonotype turned up a few times. CDR3 protein: CSAQTGVNTEAFF. The DNA for the CDR3 is TGCAGCGCACAGACAGGGGTAAACACTGAAGCTTTCTTT. This chain links TRBV29-1 with TRBJ1-1, with 8 positions matching TRBD1. CDR3 length equals 13 residues. The junction had 6 bases not matched to a gene; V was cut back by 7 bases and J by 2 bases. The V gene's germline CDR1 is SQVTM and CDR2 ANQGSEA.

In this sample, this clonotype turned up a few times. This chain uses TRBV29-1 with TRBJ1-2, with D unclear. V was trimmed by 3 bases and J by 5 bases, leaving 7 bases between them. This CDR3 is 11 amino acids long. Germline V gene sequence: CDR1 SQVTM, CDR2 ANQGSEA. The CDR3 spells CSVEVRYGYTF. CDR3 sequence (DNA): TGCAGCGTTGAGGTGCGGTATGGCTACACCTTC.

In its sample, this clonotype was seen a few times. The chain has TRBV10-3 and TRBJ2-7; possible D gene TRBD2, 6 bases. The CDR3 runs to 14 residues. V lost 2 bases and J lost 5, with 13 bases in between. The germline V gene encodes CDR1 ENHRY and CDR2 SYGVKD. CDR3 nucleotides: TGTGCCATCAGTGAGCACGGGAGCGGCCACGAGCAGTACTTC. This translates into CAISEHGSGHEQYF.

The V call is TRBV29-1, the J call TRBJ2-4; D not resolved. With 1 base removed from V and 0 bases from J, the gap between germline ends came to 4 bases. This CDR3 contains 13 residues. Germline V gives CDR1 SQVTM, CDR2 ANQGSEA. As DNA, the CDR3 is TGCAGCGTTGAAGGCATAGCCAAAAACATTCAGTACTTC. This encodes CSVEGIAKNIQYF.

This clonotype was detected many times. This chain links TRBV29-1 with TRBJ1-1, with 9 bases that match TRBD1. The length of the CDR3 is 15 residues. After removal of 7 bases from V and 0 bases from J, the junction contained 9 bases not matched to a gene. Germline CDR1 SQVTM, CDR2 ANQGSEA. The DNA of the CDR3 is TGCAGCGCAAGCGAGGGACAGGGAATGAACACTGAAGCTTTCTTT. Translation gives CSASEGQGMNTEAFF.

This clonotype was observed many times. The chain is built from TRBV24-1 and TRBJ2-7; the match to TRBD1 covers 7 bases. The germline V gene encodes CDR1 KGHDR and CDR2 SFDVKD. With V trimmed by 9 bases and J by 3 bases, 10 bases remained unmatched. CDR3 size: 14 residues. CDR3 amino acids: CATLSSGQHYEQYF. The CDR3 bases are TGTGCCACCCTCTCTTCGGGACAGCACTACGAGCAGTACTTC.

This clonotype was counted ten times or more. This sequence joins TRBV7-2 and TRBJ2-3; D unclear. The CDR3 length is 12 residues. Trimming left V 5 bases short and J 4 bases short, with 7 bases between. Germline V gives CDR1 SGHTA, CDR2 FQGNSA. The CDR3 is CASSTPPDTQYF. In DNA, the CDR3 is TGTGCCAGCAGCACGCCCCCAGATACGCAGTATTTT.